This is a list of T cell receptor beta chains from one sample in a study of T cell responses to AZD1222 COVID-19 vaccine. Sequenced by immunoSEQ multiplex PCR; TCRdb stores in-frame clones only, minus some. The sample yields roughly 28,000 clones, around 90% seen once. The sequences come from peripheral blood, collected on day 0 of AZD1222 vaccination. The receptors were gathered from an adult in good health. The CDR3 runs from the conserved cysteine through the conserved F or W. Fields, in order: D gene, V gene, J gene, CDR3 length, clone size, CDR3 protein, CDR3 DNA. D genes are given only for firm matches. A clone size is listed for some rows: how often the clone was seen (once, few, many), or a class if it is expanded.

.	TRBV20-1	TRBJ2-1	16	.	CSASLQGRTYLDEQFF	TGCAGTGCTAGTCTGCAGGGGCGGACGTATTTGGATGAGCAGTTCTTC
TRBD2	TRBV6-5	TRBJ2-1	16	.	CASSYSLAGGRREQFF	TGTGCCAGCAGTTACTCGTTAGCGGGAGGTAGACGGGAGCAGTTCTTC
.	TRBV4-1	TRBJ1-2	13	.	CASSQGGDGGYTF	TGCGCCAGCAGCCAAGGCGGGGACGGCGGCTACACCTTC
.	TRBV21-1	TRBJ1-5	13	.	CRGEALKSQPQHF	TGTCGAGGGGAAGCCCTTAAGAGTCAGCCCCAGCATTTT
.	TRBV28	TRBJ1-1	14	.	CASSLGGRGTEAFF	TGTGCCAGCAGTTTAGGGGGCCGGGGCACTGAAGCTTTCTTT
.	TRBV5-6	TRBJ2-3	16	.	CASSLAWELSGDTQYF	TGTGCCAGCAGCTTGGCGTGGGAGCTGAGTGGAGATACGCAGTATTTT
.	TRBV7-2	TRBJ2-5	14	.	CASSFYKYQETQYF	TGTGCCAGCAGCTTTTACAAGTACCAAGAGACCCAGTACTTC
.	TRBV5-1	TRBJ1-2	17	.	CASSLAETAARGHGYTF	TGCGCCAGCAGCTTGGCCGAGACAGCCGCTCGAGGCCATGGCTACACCTTC
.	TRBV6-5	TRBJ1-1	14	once	CASSWLLGGYEAFF	TGTGCCAGCAGTTGGCTCCTAGGGGGATATGAAGCTTTCTTT
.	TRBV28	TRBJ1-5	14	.	CASSSPGSNQPQHF	TGTGCCAGCAGTTCGCCGGGTAGCAATCAGCCCCAGCATTTT
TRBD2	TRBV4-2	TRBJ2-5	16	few	CASSQELAGGGETQYF	TGTGCCAGCAGCCAAGAACTAGCGGGAGGAGGGGAGACCCAGTACTTC
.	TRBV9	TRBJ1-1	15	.	CASSVGGRVGTEAFF	TGTGCCAGCAGCGTAGGGGGCAGGGTGGGAACTGAAGCTTTCTTT
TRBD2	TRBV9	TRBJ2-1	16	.	CASRGPGRPRYNEQFF	TGTGCCAGCCGCGGCCCCGGGAGGCCCCGGTACAATGAGCAGTTCTTC
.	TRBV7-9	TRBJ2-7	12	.	CASSKTAYEQYF	TGTGCCAGCAGTAAGACCGCCTACGAGCAGTACTTC
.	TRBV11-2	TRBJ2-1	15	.	CASSLTAGEGNEQFF	TGTGCCAGCAGCTTAACGGCGGGCGAGGGCAATGAGCAGTTCTTC
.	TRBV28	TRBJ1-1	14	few	CASSLGGARTEAFF	TGTGCCAGCAGTTTAGGAGGGGCGCGGACTGAAGCTTTCTTT
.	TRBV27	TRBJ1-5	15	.	CASSSSPRADQPQHF	TGTGCCAGCAGTTCCTCCCCCAGGGCGGATCAGCCCCAGCATTTT
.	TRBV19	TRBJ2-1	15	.	CASTAGLFSYNEQFF	TGTGCCAGTACCGCCGGACTTTTTTCCTACAATGAGCAGTTCTTC
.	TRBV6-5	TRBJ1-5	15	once	CASSRAGASNQPQHF	TGTGCCAGCAGCCGAGCAGGGGCCAGCAATCAGCCCCAGCATTTT
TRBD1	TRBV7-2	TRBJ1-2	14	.	CASSGRDRSYGYTF	TGTGCCAGCAGCGGCCGGGACAGGTCCTATGGCTACACCTTC
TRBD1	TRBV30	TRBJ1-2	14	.	CAWSIGTGNYGYTF	TGTGCCTGGAGTATCGGGACAGGAAACTATGGCTACACCTTC
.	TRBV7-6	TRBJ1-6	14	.	CASRGGHYNSPLHF	TGTGCCAGCCGGGGTGGACACTATAATTCACCCCTCCACTTT
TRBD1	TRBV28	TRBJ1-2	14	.	CASSPQGAYYGYTF	TGTGCCAGCAGTCCCCAGGGGGCTTACTATGGCTACACCTTC
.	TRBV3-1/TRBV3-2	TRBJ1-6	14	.	CASRPAGQGSPLHF	TGTGCCAGCAGACCCGCGGGCCAGGGATCACCCCTCCACTTT
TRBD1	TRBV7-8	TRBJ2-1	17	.	CASSLVGVGTGYNEQFF	TGTGCCAGCAGCTTAGTCGGGGTAGGGACAGGGTACAATGAGCAGTTCTTC
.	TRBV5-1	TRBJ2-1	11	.	CASRSVDEQFF	TGCGCCAGCAGGTCCGTGGATGAGCAGTTCTTC
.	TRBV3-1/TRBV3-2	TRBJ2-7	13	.	CASSPDGEYEQYF	TGTGCCAGCAGCCCAGACGGGGAGTACGAGCAGTACTTC
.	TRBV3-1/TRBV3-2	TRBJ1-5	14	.	CASSQARSNQPQHF	TGTGCCAGCAGCCAAGCAAGGAGCAATCAGCCCCAGCATTTT
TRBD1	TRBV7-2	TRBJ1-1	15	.	CASSTHRTGWTEAFF	TGTGCCAGCAGCACCCACCGGACAGGGTGGACTGAAGCTTTCTTT
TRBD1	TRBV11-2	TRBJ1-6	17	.	CASSSLRTGENNSPLHF	TGTGCCAGCAGCTCCCTTAGGACAGGCGAAAATAATTCACCCCTCCACTTT
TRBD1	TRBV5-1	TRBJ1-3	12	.	CASSEPTGQVFF	TGCGCCAGCAGCGAACCGACAGGACAGGTCTTTTTT
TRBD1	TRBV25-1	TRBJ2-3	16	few	CASSPGNRGSSDTQYF	TGTGCCAGCAGCCCAGGGAACAGGGGTAGCTCAGATACGCAGTATTTT
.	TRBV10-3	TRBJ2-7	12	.	CAISEWFFGQYF	TGTGCCATCAGTGAGTGGTTTTTTGGGCAGTACTTC
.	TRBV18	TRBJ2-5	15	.	CASSPPSRAQETQYF	TGTGCCAGCTCACCACCATCCAGAGCGCAAGAGACCCAGTACTTC
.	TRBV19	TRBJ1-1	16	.	CASNRRGFIKNTEAFF	TGTGCCAGTAATCGTCGGGGGTTTATCAAGAACACTGAAGCTTTCTTT
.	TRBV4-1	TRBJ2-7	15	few	CASSPQGGRSYEQYF	TGCGCCAGCAGTCCACAGGGCGGGAGATCCTACGAGCAGTACTTC
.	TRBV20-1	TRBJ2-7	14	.	CSASGRELIYEQYF	TGCAGTGCTAGTGGTCGGGAGCTAATCTACGAGCAGTACTTC
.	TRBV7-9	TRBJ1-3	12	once	CASSSSTAIIYF	TGTGCCAGCAGCTCGAGTACAGCAATCATATATTTT
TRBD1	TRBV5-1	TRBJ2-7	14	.	CASSFGGQGYEQYF	TGCGCCAGCAGCTTTGGGGGACAGGGCTACGAGCAGTACTTC
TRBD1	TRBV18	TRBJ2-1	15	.	CASSPSGQGINEQFF	TGTGCCAGCTCACCATCCGGACAGGGGATCAATGAGCAGTTCTTC
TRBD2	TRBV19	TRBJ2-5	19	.	CASSAMTSGRRLNQETQYF	TGTGCCAGTAGTGCCATGACTAGCGGGAGAAGGTTGAACCAAGAGACCCAGTACTTC
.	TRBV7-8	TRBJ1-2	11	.	CASSLTAGYTF	TGTGCCAGCAGCCTGACAGCCGGCTACACCTTC
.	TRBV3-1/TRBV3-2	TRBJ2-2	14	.	CASSPHPRTGELFF	TGTGCCAGCAGCCCTCACCCCAGAACCGGGGAGCTGTTTTTT
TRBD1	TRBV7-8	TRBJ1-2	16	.	CASTDRRIGTVAGYTF	TGTGCCAGCACCGATAGGAGAATCGGGACAGTAGCCGGCTACACCTTC
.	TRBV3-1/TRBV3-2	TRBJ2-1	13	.	CASSPDGWGEQFF	TGTGCCAGCAGCCCAGACGGTTGGGGTGAGCAGTTCTTC
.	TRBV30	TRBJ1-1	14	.	CAWTVAGRRHEAFF	TGTGCCTGGACGGTAGCGGGCAGACGACATGAAGCTTTCTTT
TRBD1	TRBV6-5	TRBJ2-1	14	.	CASSSTGGRNEQFF	TGTGCCAGCAGTTCGACAGGGGGCAGGAATGAGCAGTTCTTC
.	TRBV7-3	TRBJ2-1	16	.	CASSLYQGRSYNEQFF	TGTGCCAGCAGCCTGTATCAGGGGCGATCCTACAATGAGCAGTTCTTC
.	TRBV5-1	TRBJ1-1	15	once	CASSFFGGTNTEAFF	TGCGCCAGCAGCTTTTTTGGGGGGACCAACACTGAAGCTTTCTTT
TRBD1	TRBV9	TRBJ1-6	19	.	CASSNRDRVVRNNNSPLHF	TGTGCCAGCAGCAACCGGGACAGGGTCGTTAGAAACAATAATTCACCCCTCCACTTT
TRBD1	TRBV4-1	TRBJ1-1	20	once	CASSQADPGQGWGVRTEAFF	TGCGCCAGCAGCCAAGCGGATCCGGGACAGGGGTGGGGAGTTCGCACTGAAGCTTTCTTT
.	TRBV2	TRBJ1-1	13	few	CASSMTEAAEAFF	TGTGCCAGCAGTATGACAGAAGCGGCTGAAGCTTTCTTT